This TCR beta chain was captured by sequencing in a study of T-cell memory formation after mild COVID-19. Of note for this clonotype: The antigen remains unidentified.

General observations from the study: SARS-CoV-2 specificity of second-wave clones peaking day 37 was unconfirmed.

CDR3 length: 13 residues. CDR1 is SQVTM, CDR2 ANQGSEA, per germline. The V and J ends lost 4 bases and 5 bases respectively, with 11 bases between them. In TCRdb, the 5' RACE reads were re-called with MiXCR into one record per CDR3 protein. The data show roughly 600,000 distinct CDR3 sequences, 15% to 20% seen once. J is TRBJ2-2 and V is TRBV29-1; D remains ambiguous. Sequencing was carried out using PBMCs or a T cell subset sorted from them (not recorded which). This clonotype was sampled from an adult woman who had mild COVID-19 (a few samples of this study predate the infection). Cell type and time point are not known. CDR3 residues: CSVVEGITGELFF. The CDR3 nucleotides read TGCAGCGTTGTCGAAGGCATAACCGGGGAGCTGTTTTTT.